Listed here are 8 T cell receptor beta chains from one sample, sequenced in a study of T cell responses to AZD1222 COVID-19 vaccine. Clones were sequenced by immunoSEQ multiplex PCR, and TCRdb holds only the in-frame ones, with some missing. The sample holds 100,000 to 150,000 clones, around 90% seen once. Sequenced here: peripheral blood, sampled on day 0 of AZD1222 vaccination. Receptors originate from an adult in good health.

The chain joins TRBV2 to TRBJ1-5; no clear D. Trimming stripped 2 bases from V and 2 bases from J, with 4 bases between. CDR3 size: 13 residues. Germline-derived CDR1 and CDR2 are SNHLY and FYNNEI. The CDR3 DNA is TGTGCCAGCAGTGAACGGGGCAATCAGCCCCAGCATTTT. Translating gives CASSERGNQPQHF.

J is TRBJ1-4 and V is TRBV3-1 (or the pseudogene TRBV3-2), with 12 bases identical to TRBD1. The junction had 7 bases not matched to a gene; V was cut back by 2 bases and J by 3 bases. The germline V gene has CDR1 LGHDT and CDR2 YNNKEL (reference sequence). CDR3 length: 18 residues. The CDR3 region is CASSQLGQGARANEKLFF. The CDR3 DNA is TGTGCCAGCAGCCAACTGGGACAGGGGGCGCGGGCTAATGAAAAACTGTTTTTT.

The chain links TRBV4-2 to TRBJ2-2, with D possibly TRBD2 on 6 matching bases. With 5 bases removed from V and 0 bases from J, the gap between germline ends came to 16 bases. This CDR3 has 17 amino acids. The germline V gene has CDR1 LGHNA and CDR2 YNFKEQ. In DNA form, the CDR3 reads TGTGCCAGCAGCTCTATTCTGGGACTCGCGAACACCGGGGAGCTGTTTTTT. The encoded protein is CASSSILGLANTGELFF.

V usage is TRBV28 and J usage is TRBJ1-1, with D perhaps TRBD1 (5 bases). Germline V gene data show CDR1 as MDHEN and CDR2 as SYDVKM. Trimming stripped 7 bases from V and 2 bases from J, with 14 bases between. The CDR3 runs to 14 residues. The CDR3 region has the DNA TGTGCCAGCATAGAGGGGCTTCCAAACACTGAAGCTTTCTTT. Protein sequence: CASIEGLPNTEAFF. The whole variable domain, remainder taken from reference TRBV28 and TRBJ1-1, is DVKVTQSSRYLVKRTGEKVFLECVQDMDHENMFWYRQDPGLGLRLIYFSYDVKMKEKGDIPEGYSVSREKKERFSLILESASTNQTSMYLCASIEGLPNTEAFFGQGTRLTVV.

The chain is built from TRBV30 and TRBJ2-4; possible D gene TRBD2, 5 bases. There are 17 residues in the CDR3. Trimming cost V 0 bases and J 0 bases, with 15 bases left between them. Germline CDR1 is GTSNPN and CDR2 is SVGIG (reference sequence). The CDR3 DNA reads as TGTGCCTGGAGTGTACGGGGTGAGGCCCTAGCCAAAAACATTCAGTACTTC. It codes for CAWSVRGEALAKNIQYF.

The chain has TRBV3-1 (or the pseudogene TRBV3-2) and TRBJ1-5; 8 positions match TRBD1. V lost 5 bases and J lost 5; bases outside the gene matches: 5. CDR3 length equals 14 residues. The germline gives CDR1 LGHDT, CDR2 YNNKEL (reference sequence). This chain's CDR3 is CASSFGQGYQPQHF. The CDR3 DNA is TGTGCCAGCAGCTTCGGACAGGGCTATCAGCCCCAGCATTTT.

The chain carries TRBV30 and TRBJ2-7; TRBD1 matches at 12 bases. V was clipped by 5 bases and J by 4 bases; unmatched bases: 9. From germline, CDR1 is GTSNPN and CDR2 SVGIG (reference sequence). CDR3 length: 15 amino acids. DNA for the CDR3: TGTGCCTGGGGCCGCGGGACAGGGGGCTTTTACGAGCAGTACTTC. Amino acid sequence: CAWGRGTGGFYEQYF.

This sequence joins TRBV3-1 (or the pseudogene TRBV3-2) and TRBJ1-6; D is undetermined. The germline gives CDR1 LGHDT, CDR2 YNNKEL (reference sequence). The V end lost 1 base, the J end lost 10 bases, and 8 bases lay between the germline ends. The CDR3 has 13 residues. CDR3 sequence: CASSQGLRSPLHF. The CDR3 nucleotides are TGTGCCAGCAGCCAAGGGTTACGATCACCCCTCCACTTT.